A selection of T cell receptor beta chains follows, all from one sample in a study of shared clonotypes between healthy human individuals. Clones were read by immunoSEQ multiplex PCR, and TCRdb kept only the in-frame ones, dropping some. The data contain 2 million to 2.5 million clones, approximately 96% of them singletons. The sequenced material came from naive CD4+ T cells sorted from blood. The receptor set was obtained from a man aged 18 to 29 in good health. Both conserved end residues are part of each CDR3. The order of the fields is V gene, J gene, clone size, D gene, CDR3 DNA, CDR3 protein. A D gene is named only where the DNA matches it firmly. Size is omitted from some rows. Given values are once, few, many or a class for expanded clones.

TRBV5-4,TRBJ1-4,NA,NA,TGTGCCAGCACCCGCTCCGGCGCAACTAATGAAAAACTGTTTTTT,CASTRSGATNEKLFF
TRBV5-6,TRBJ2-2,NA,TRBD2,TGTGCCAGCAGCTTACTAGCGGGGGACACCGGGGAGCTGTTTTTT,CASSLLAGDTGELFF
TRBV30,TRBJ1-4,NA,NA,TGTGCCTGGAGTGTAGAAAAGAGACTGTTTTTT,CAWSVEKRLFF
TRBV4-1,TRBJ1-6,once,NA,TGCGCCAGCAGCCAGGCGGGCTATAATTCACCCCTCCACTTT,CASSQAGYNSPLHF
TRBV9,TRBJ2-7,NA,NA,TGTGCCAGCAGCGTAGATGGGGCCTACTCCTACGAGCAGTACTTC,CASSVDGAYSYEQYF
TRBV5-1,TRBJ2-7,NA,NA,TGCGCCAGCAGCTTGGCTCTGACACAGGGAGGTTACGAGCAGTACTTC,CASSLALTQGGYEQYF
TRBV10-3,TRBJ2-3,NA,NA,TGTGCCATCAGTGAGGGGACTTCTTCAGATACGCAGTATTTT,CAISEGTSSDTQYF
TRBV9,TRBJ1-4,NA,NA,TGTGCCAGCAGCATACAGGGCCAGGCTAATGAAAAACTGTTTTTT,CASSIQGQANEKLFF
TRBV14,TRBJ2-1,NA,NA,TGTGCCAGCAGCCAAGAGGCTAGCAGAGTGTTCTACAATGAGCAGTTCTTC,CASSQEASRVFYNEQFF
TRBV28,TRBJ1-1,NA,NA,TGTGCCACGGGGGGGATGGCGGGCACTGAAGCTTTCTTT,CATGGMAGTEAFF